This TCR beta chain is drawn from a study of Graves' ophthalmopathy and Graves' hyperthyroidism. Overall study context: In this cohort's terms, stable hyperthyroidism meant no ophthalmopathy by 18 months of follow-up.

As for this clonotype: Its antigen remains unidentified.

Patients were left out if they had other autoimmune diseases, uncontrolled infections, pregnancy or lactation. Clinical symptoms, serum thyroxine, TRAb, thyroid ultrasound and orbital computed tomography were relied on for diagnosis. Study observations and caveats: Ophthalmopathy and stable hyperthyroidism were discriminated by a 13-signature model, with approximately 88% sensitivity and 81.08% specificity.

The V gene lost 1 base and the J gene lost 2 bases, with 15 bases spanning the gap. CDR1 and CDR2 (germline): LNHNV, YYDKDF (reference sequence). CDR3 length: 16 amino acids. CDR3 regions of TCR beta were amplified from RNA transcripts. An initial RT-PCR round employing HTBI primers preceded a second-round multiplex PCR. TCRdb reanalysed the multiplex PCR reads using MiXCR and keeps one entry per CDR3 protein. The sample records over a million distinct CDR3 sequences, roughly two fifths being singletons. The sample taken for sequencing was peripheral blood or thyroid tissue (not recorded which). The chain recombines TRBV15 with TRBJ2-7; no definite D call. This sequence was found in an adult man with Graves' hyperthyroidism. The CDR3 region is CATSRGNKVATYEQYF. The CDR3 coding sequence is TGTGCCACCAGCAGAGGTAATAAGGTGGCCACCTACGAGCAGTACTTC.